A selection of T cell receptor beta chains follows, all from one sample in a study of CD8+CD57+ T cells in acquired aplastic anemia. One entry per CDR3 protein, called by TCRdb with MiXCR from the reads. In the table there are over 150,000 distinct CDR3 sequences, approximately 43% of which are singletons. The specimen sequenced was sorted CD4+, CD8+, or CD8+CD57+ T cells (not recorded which) from PBMCs. The receptors stem from a human donor in good health. Both conserved end residues are part of each CDR3. A D gene is named only where the DNA matches it firmly. Part of the rows lack a size; the others show once, few, many or a class for expanded clones.

TRBV10-3	.	many	TRBJ1-5	CAISGSQWNQPQHF	TGTGCCATCAGTGGATCACAGTGGAATCAGCCCCAGCATTTT
TRBV7-2	.	.	TRBJ1-2	CASSLGGAGQGYTF	TGTGCCAGCAGCTTAGGAGGGGCAGGGCAAGGCTACACCTTC
TRBV18	.	many	TRBJ2-7	CASSPLGQTVLEQYF	TGTGCCAGCTCACCACTAGGGCAGACCGTATTGGAGCAGTACTTC
TRBV11-2	TRBD1	.	TRBJ1-4	CASSQGAGGANEKLFF	TGTGCCAGCAGCCAGGGGGCAGGGGGTGCTAATGAAAAACTGTTTTTT
TRBV5-6	.	many	TRBJ1-1	CASSRQLEAFF	TGTGCCAGCAGCCGACAGCTTGAAGCTTTCTTT
TRBV12-3/TRBV12-4	.	many	TRBJ1-1	CASSLMAGTEAFF	TGTGCCAGCAGTTTAATGGCAGGCACTGAAGCTTTCTTT
TRBV9	TRBD1	many	TRBJ1-1	CASSAPHRGTEAFF	TGTGCCAGCAGCGCACCTCACAGGGGGACTGAAGCTTTCTTT
TRBV4-1	.	many	TRBJ2-7	CASSQPGKVDSLGEQYF	TGCGCCAGCAGCCAGCCCGGAAAGGTGGACAGCCTGGGGGAGCAGTACTTC
TRBV7-3	.	once	TRBJ1-4	CASSLTGGANEKLFF	TGTGCCAGCAGCTTAACTGGGGGAGCTAATGAAAAACTGTTTTTT
TRBV7-6	TRBD2	.	TRBJ2-7	CASSLVSSGRVDEQYF	TGTGCCAGCAGCTTAGTGTCTAGCGGGAGGGTCGACGAGCAGTACTTC
TRBV24-1	TRBD1	.	TRBJ1-5	CATSEQGSSNQPQHF	TGTGCCACCAGTGAACAGGGGTCGAGCAATCAGCCCCAGCATTTT
TRBV4-1	.	.	TRBJ2-5	CASSQDNGGRVETQYF	TGCGCCAGCAGCCAAGATAACGGGGGGCGGGTAGAGACCCAGTACTTC
TRBV12-3/TRBV12-4	.	many	TRBJ1-1	CASSPTPPPNTEAFF	TGTGCCAGCAGTCCCACCCCCCCACCGAACACTGAAGCTTTCTTT
TRBV4-2	.	many	TRBJ1-3	CASSQDPINSGNTIYF	TGTGCCAGCAGCCAAGATCCCATCAACTCTGGAAACACCATATATTTT
TRBV5-6	.	many	TRBJ2-5	CASRGGTDYQETQYF	TGTGCCAGCAGGGGCGGGACAGATTACCAAGAGACCCAGTACTTC
TRBV19	TRBD1	many	TRBJ1-2	CASSMAGGAYGYTF	TGTGCCAGTAGTATGGCAGGGGGCGCTTATGGCTACACCTTC
TRBV24-1	TRBD1	.	TRBJ1-2	CATSDPGQGAYGYTF	TGTGCCACCAGTGACCCGGGACAGGGGGCTTATGGCTACACCTTC
TRBV25-1	.	.	TRBJ1-5	CASSGEASSGIGRGNQPQHF	TGTGCCAGCAGTGGAGAAGCTAGCAGTGGGATAGGGCGAGGCAATCAGCCCCAGCATTTT
TRBV28	.	few	TRBJ2-7	CASSPGTSTYEQYF	TGTGCCAGCAGCCCCGGGACGTCTACCTACGAGCAGTACTTC
TRBV10-3	TRBD2	.	TRBJ2-3	CAISGAGVNTDTQYF	TGTGCCATCAGTGGAGCGGGAGTAAACACAGATACGCAGTATTTT
TRBV4-3	.	few	TRBJ1-6	CASSRDGRVGSPLHF	TGCGCCAGCAGCCGAGACGGCCGAGTAGGTTCACCCCTCCACTTT
TRBV5-1	.	many	TRBJ2-5	CASRGTPQETQYF	TGCGCCAGCAGGGGGACACCACAAGAGACCCAGTACTTC
TRBV20-1	.	many	TRBJ2-5	CSATSGETGKETQYF	TGCAGTGCTACCTCGGGGGAGACAGGGAAAGAGACCCAGTACTTC
TRBV2	TRBD1	.	TRBJ2-7	CARQGPYEQYF	TGTGCTAGACAGGGTCCCTACGAGCAGTACTTC
TRBV2	.	.	TRBJ2-1	CASSEDHEQFF	TGTGCCAGCAGCGAGGACCATGAGCAGTTCTTC
TRBV29-1	.	many	TRBJ2-2	CSVARNTGELFF	TGCAGCGTTGCACGGAACACCGGGGAGCTGTTTTTT
TRBV20-1	TRBD2	many	TRBJ2-1	CSARQLAGASYNEQFF	TGCAGTGCTAGACAACTAGCGGGCGCCTCCTACAATGAGCAGTTCTTC
TRBV9	.	many	TRBJ1-1	CASSVAPPGEAFF	TGTGCCAGCAGCGTAGCTCCCCCTGGCGAAGCTTTCTTT
TRBV19	TRBD1	.	TRBJ1-6	CASSTRTGAANSPLHF	TGTGCCAGTAGTACCCGGACAGGGGCGGCTAATTCACCCCTCCACTTT
TRBV7-2	TRBD1	.	TRBJ2-5	CASSLGSTGRETQYF	TGTGCCAGCAGCTTAGGCTCGACAGGGCGAGAGACCCAGTACTTC
TRBV24-1	TRBD1	.	TRBJ1-2	CATSDGQGSYGYTF	TGTGCCACCAGTGACGGACAGGGGAGCTATGGCTACACCTTC
TRBV10-3	TRBD1	.	TRBJ1-6	CAISAGTGGYNSPLHF	TGTGCCATCAGTGCCGGGACAGGGGGATATAATTCACCCCTCCACTTT
TRBV10-1	.	many	TRBJ2-3	CASSEWPGADTQYF	TGCGCCAGCAGTGAGTGGCCAGGGGCAGATACGCAGTATTTT
TRBV20-1	TRBD1	many	TRBJ2-3	CSATGQANTDTQYF	TGCAGTGCCACGGGACAGGCGAACACAGATACGCAGTATTTT
TRBV5-6	.	many	TRBJ1-1	CASSSLVLQGLTEAFF	TGTGCCAGCAGCAGTTTGGTTCTTCAGGGTCTCACTGAAGCTTTCTTT
TRBV10-3	.	.	TRBJ1-1	CAISEDGTNTEAFF	TGTGCCATCAGCGAAGACGGAACGAACACTGAAGCTTTCTTT
TRBV24-1	TRBD1	.	TRBJ2-3	CATSARVTGVPDTQYF	TGTGCCACCAGTGCTAGAGTGACAGGGGTCCCAGATACGCAGTATTTT
TRBV20-1	.	many	TRBJ2-7	CSASLVHEQYF	TGCAGTGCTAGTCTAGTTCACGAGCAGTACTTC
TRBV7-3	TRBD2	many	TRBJ2-1	CASSLRGLAGGDEQFF	TGTGCCAGCAGCTTAAGAGGTCTAGCGGGAGGAGATGAGCAGTTCTTC
TRBV6-1	.	many	TRBJ1-2	CASTKGGSYGYTF	TGTGCCAGCACTAAGGGGGGGAGCTATGGCTACACCTTC
TRBV7-9	TRBD1	many	TRBJ2-3	CASSLLAAGTGIADTQYF	TGTGCCAGCAGCTTATTGGCCGCCGGGACAGGGATAGCAGATACGCAGTATTTT
TRBV5-5	.	few	TRBJ1-4	CASSFLSDSLGEKLFF	TGTGCCAGCAGCTTTCTTTCCGACTCGCTTGGGGAAAAACTGTTTTTT
TRBV10-3	.	.	TRBJ1-2	CAISETGAPNYGYTF	TGTGCCATCAGTGAGACAGGCGCTCCTAACTATGGCTACACCTTC
TRBV7-9	TRBD2	many	TRBJ2-3	CASSPTLAGGTDTQYF	TGTGCCAGCAGCCCGACCCTAGCGGGAGGAACAGATACGCAGTATTTT
TRBV7-9	.	.	TRBJ1-5	CASIRGPQHF	TGTGCCAGCATCCGAGGGCCCCAGCATTTT
TRBV10-3	.	.	TRBJ1-3	CAISDHDTGNTIYF	TGTGCCATCAGTGACCACGACACCGGAAACACCATATATTTT
TRBV6-4	TRBD1	many	TRBJ1-2	CASSSGTGGSSYGYTF	TGTGCCAGCAGTTCCGGGACAGGGGGCTCTAGCTATGGCTACACCTTC
TRBV5-1	.	once	TRBJ1-5	CASSLGNSLSQPQHF	TGCGCCAGCAGCTTGGGGAACAGCCTCAGTCAGCCCCAGCATTTT
TRBV5-6	.	many	TRBJ1-2	CASSLGGRGSYGYTF	TGTGCCAGCAGCTTGGGGGGCCGGGGAAGCTATGGCTACACCTTC
TRBV3-1	TRBD1	.	TRBJ2-7	CASSRAGQGAEQYF	TGTGCCAGCAGCCGGGCGGGACAGGGGGCCGAGCAGTACTTC
TRBV6-5	.	few	TRBJ2-1	CASSYRSISYNEQFF	TGTGCCAGCAGTTACCGTAGCATTTCCTACAATGAGCAGTTCTTC
TRBV5-1	.	many	TRBJ2-5	CASSREPQGWGTQYF	TGCGCCAGCAGCAGGGAGCCACAGGGATGGGGGACCCAGTACTTC
TRBV20-1	.	.	TRBJ2-3	CSAHFGTDTQYF	TGCAGTGCCCATTTTGGCACAGATACGCAGTATTTT
TRBV7-2	.	.	TRBJ2-7	CASSLVGGDDEQYF	TGTGCCAGCAGCTTAGTCGGGGGAGATGACGAGCAGTACTTC
TRBV20-1	.	.	TRBJ2-7	CSAQTEDYEQYF	TGCAGTGCGCAGACAGAAGATTACGAGCAGTACTTC